A single sample is the source of the 22 T cell receptor beta chains below, sequenced in a study of shared clonotypes between healthy human individuals (dated by TCRdb to the early 2020s). Libraries were prepared through the immunoSEQ multiplex PCR assay. What TCRdb holds here is the immuneACCESS table cut down to in-frame rearrangements. Part of the clones is not present; checked against another copy, under half of the missing clones reflect an unresolved V gene, and the others are unexplained. Across this sample there are hundreds of thousands of clones, with 95% to 97% seen only once. In total, the top ten clones hold about 0.12% of the sample. For the CD8 naive samples, CD45RO-negative cells were positively selected for CCR7, yielding a CD45RA+CCR7+ population from which TemRA cells were excluded. Sequencing was carried out using naive CD8+ T cells sorted from blood. What this sample's cell subset or site label stands for: CD45RA+CCR7+. Receptor source: a woman aged 25 to 39 in good health.

The V call is TRBV14, the J call TRBJ2-7; 7 nucleotides align to TRBD2. Trimming at V came to 3 bases and at J to 0 bases, leaving 8 bases not matched to a gene. The CDR3 is made up of 16 amino acids. Germline V gene data show CDR1 as SGHDN and CDR2 as FVKESK. In DNA, the CDR3 is TGTGCCAGCAGCCAGCGAGCGGGATTAGGCTCCTACGAGCAGTACTTC. Translated: CASSQRAGLGSYEQYF.

A few counts support this clone. The V and J genes are TRBV27 and TRBJ1-1; D is unresolved. Per the germline V gene, CDR1 is MNHEY and CDR2 is SMNVEV (reference sequence). The CDR3 is 15 residues long. V was cut by 3 bases and J by 0 bases, with 11 bases left in between. The CDR3 nucleotides read TGTGCCAGCAGTTTTGGACCGCGAATGAACACTGAAGCTTTCTTT. It encodes CASSFGPRMNTEAFF.

The genes are TRBV5-6 and TRBJ2-7, with D possibly being TRBD2 (5 bases). CDR1 is SGHDT, CDR2 YYEEEE, per germline. The ends were cut back, 4 bases at V and 0 bases at J, with 17 bases in the middle. The CDR3 is made up of 16 amino acids. CDR3 DNA: TGTGCCAGCAGCCCCTGGGCCGGGAAGCTCTCCTACGAGCAGTACTTC. This codes for CASSPWAGKLSYEQYF.

V usage is TRBV7-8 and J usage is TRBJ1-5, with a possible D match to TRBD1 (5 bases). CDR1 is SGHVS and CDR2 is FQNEAQ in the germline V gene. The CDR3 contains 16 residues. V lost 0 bases and J 4 bases, leaving 13 bases between the germline ends. CDR3 nucleotide sequence: TGTGCCAGCAGCTTAGCGGGTCGGGGGGGGAATCAGCCCCAGCATTTT. It codes for CASSLAGRGGNQPQHF.

The genes are TRBV14 and TRBJ2-1, with D hard to call. The CDR3 is 13 amino acids. The V and J ends lost 1 base and 2 bases respectively, with 3 bases between them. Looked up from germline, CDR1 is SGHDN and CDR2 is FVKESK. This CDR3 is CASSQGTYNEQFF. CDR3 coding DNA: TGTGCCAGCAGCCAAGGAACCTACAATGAGCAGTTCTTC.

The genes are TRBV27 and TRBJ2-1, with 7 bases matching TRBD1. V shed 5 bases and J 0 bases; nucleotides not matched to a gene: 4. The CDR3 contains 15 residues. Germline assignment: CDR1 MNHEY and CDR2 SMNVEV (reference sequence). The CDR3 nucleotides read TGTGCCAGCAGTGACAGGGCACCCTCCTACAATGAGCAGTTCTTC. It is translated as CASSDRAPSYNEQFF.

The chain couples TRBV20-1 to TRBJ2-1; D call uncertain. The CDR3 spans 11 residues. V was shortened by 6 bases and J by 5 bases, with 8 bases between the two germline ends. CDR1 DFQATT and CDR2 SNEGSKA come from the germline V gene (reference sequence). The CDR3 nucleotides are TGCAGTGCCTCGGTGGACAATGAGCAGTTCTTC. It translates to CSASVDNEQFF.

J is TRBJ2-3 and V is TRBV11-3; D not resolved. The germline V gene encodes CDR1 SGHNT and CDR2 YENEEA. This CDR3 is built from 15 residues. The ends were cut back, 1 base at V and 0 bases at J, with 8 bases in the middle. The CDR3 protein is CASSLGGASTDTQYF. DNA of the CDR3: TGTGCCAGCAGCTTAGGCGGAGCTAGCACAGATACGCAGTATTTT.

The chain carries TRBV21-1 and TRBJ2-7; the table gives TRBD2 as D, unverified against the DNA. TRBV21-1 has pseudogene status. CDR3 length equals 12 residues. The CDR3 DNA reads as TGTGCCAGCAGCAAACCTTCTTCCGAGCAGTACTTC. It translates to CASSKPSSEQYF.

The V and J genes are TRBV6-5 and TRBJ2-2, with D unresolved. Trimming shortened V by 7 bases and J by 5 bases, and 11 bases separated the two germline ends. This CDR3 comprises 13 residues. Germline V gene lookup returns CDR1 MNHEY and CDR2 SVGAGI. This CDR3 is CASTHGATGELFF. For the CDR3, the DNA is TGTGCCAGCACTCACGGTGCAACCGGGGAGCTGTTTTTT.

V and J are TRBV7-9 and TRBJ2-1, with D possibly being TRBD1 (5 bases). This CDR3 spans 14 amino acids. The V end was cut by 1 base, the J end by 9 bases, with 13 bases between. CDR1 and CDR2 (germline): SEHNR, FQNEAQ (reference sequence). The CDR3 loop is CASSLGGLKSEQFF. In DNA form, the CDR3 reads TGTGCCAGCAGCTTAGGGGGCCTGAAAAGTGAGCAGTTCTTC.

The chain recombines TRBV11-2 with TRBJ2-7, with a possible D match to TRBD2 (5 bases). Trimming cost V 5 bases and J 2 bases, with 13 bases left between them. The CDR3 contains 14 residues. Germline V CDR1 and CDR2: SGHAT, FQNNGV. The CDR3 bases are TGTGCCAGCAGCACCGGGATGGGAGCCTACGAGCAGTACTTC. This gives the protein CASSTGMGAYEQYF.

Only one count was recorded for this clone. CDR3 coding DNA: TGTGCCAGCAGACCCCTCGGGGGGTCTAGCACAGATACGCAGTATTTT. Encoded protein: CASRPLGGSSTDTQYF. The V gene is TRBV27, the J gene TRBJ2-3; TRBD2 agrees at 7 bases. CDR1 MNHEY and CDR2 SMNVEV come from the germline V gene (reference sequence). The CDR3 consists of 16 residues. The J segment lost 0 bases and the V segment lost 6 bases, leaving 9 bases of the junction unmatched.

In the case of this clone: The identical CDR3 is also encoded by other nucleotide sequences in the sample. The chain has TRBV28 and TRBJ1-5, with D possibly matching TRBD1 (5 bases). The CDR3 has 14 amino acids. Looked up from germline, CDR1 is MDHEN and CDR2 is SYDVKM. V shed 2 bases and J shed 1 base, with 6 bases lying between them. As DNA, the CDR3 is TGTGCCAGCAGTTTACGGGACAGCAATCAGCCCCAGCATTTT. Its translation: CASSLRDSNQPQHF.

The gene calls are TRBV28 and TRBJ2-7, with 9 bases fitting TRBD1. Germline loops: CDR1 MDHEN, CDR2 SYDVKM. The trim removed 6 bases at V and 2 bases at J, leaving 8 bases unmatched. The CDR3 covers 15 residues. DNA of the CDR3: TGTGCCAGCAGCTCCCCGGGACAGGGAGCCTACGAGCAGTACTTC. This codes for CASSSPGQGAYEQYF.

The chain employs TRBV4-1 and TRBJ1-1; D is unclear. The germline CDR1 and CDR2 sequences are MGHRA and YSYEKL. This CDR3 spans 18 amino acids. V lost 4 bases and J lost 6, with 27 bases in between. The CDR3 sequence: CASSPPDTTRGLLAEAFF. The CDR3 DNA is TGCGCCAGCAGCCCCCCCGATACAACGCGGGGTTTGCTTGCTGAAGCTTTCTTT.

This chain joins TRBV7-9 and TRBJ2-5; 14 bases are shared with TRBD2. The end of the DNA aligns better with TRBJ2-7, so the J call may be wrong. This CDR3 region has 18 residues. Per germline, CDR1 SEHNR and CDR2 FQNEAQ (reference sequence). Here the CDR3 reads CASSHRQGLAGVSYEQYF. The CDR3 DNA follows: TGTGCCAGCAGTCATCGACAGGGACTAGCGGGGGTCTCCTACGAGCAGTACTTC.

The rearrangement uses TRBV12-1 and TRBJ2-7; the listed D gene, TRBD2, was not tested against the DNA. TRBV12-1 is designated a pseudogene. The CDR3 has 15 residues. The CDR3 spells CASSLLAGGPYEQYF. CDR3 bases: TGTGCCAGCAGCTTGCTAGCGGGAGGCCCCTACGAGCAGTACTTC.

V usage is TRBV6-6 and J usage is TRBJ2-7; possibly TRBD2 for D (6 bases). Trimming shortened V by 2 bases and J by 5 bases, and 7 bases separated the two germline ends. This CDR3 comprises 12 residues. The germline V gene encodes CDR1 MNHNY and CDR2 SVGAGI (reference sequence). The CDR3 spells CASSYGGNEQYF. For the CDR3, the DNA is TGTGCCAGCAGTTACGGGGGGAACGAGCAGTACTTC.

The chain employs TRBV9 and TRBJ2-7; possibly TRBD1 or TRBD2 for D (5 bases each). The length of the CDR3 is 14 residues. Germline lookup yields CDR1 SGDLS and CDR2 YYNGEE. The V end lost 0 bases, the J end lost 2 bases, and 9 bases lay between the germline ends. CDR3 nucleotide sequence: TGTGCCAGCAGCGTAGGGGACGCGGCCTACGAGCAGTACTTC. This encodes CASSVGDAAYEQYF.

V usage is TRBV19 and J usage is TRBJ1-2; D unresolved. Trimming pared 9 bases from V and 2 bases from J, leaving 13 bases between. Germline CDR1 reads LNHDA; CDR2 reads SQIVND (reference sequence). The length of the CDR3 is 13 residues. The chain's CDR3 is CASCGVWNYGYTF. In DNA, the CDR3 is TGTGCCAGCTGTGGGGTATGGAACTATGGCTACACCTTC.

This chain uses TRBV28 with TRBJ2-1; 7 nucleotides align to TRBD2. In germline, CDR1 is MDHEN, CDR2 SYDVKM. The CDR3 extends over 15 amino acids. With V trimmed by 8 bases and J by 6 bases, 13 bases remained unmatched. The CDR3 here is CASGKWGRVSNEQFF. In DNA, the CDR3 is TGTGCCAGCGGAAAGTGGGGGAGGGTAAGCAATGAGCAGTTCTTC.